This T cell receptor beta chain was retrieved from a study of blood T cell repertoires in COVID-19 (dated by TCRdb to between 2020 and 2021). Describing the broader study: Collaborator samples came from the United States, Italy and Spain and covered acute and convalescent phases of COVID-19. The dataset comprised deeply sampled blood TCRbeta repertoires from subjects exposed to, actively infected with, or recovered from COVID-19. Where available, HLA class I and class II types were taken from metadata supplied by the sample provider and were not determined by assay-based typing. The sample metadata nearly always contained a de-identified subject ID, COVID-19 status, age in years and sex. Samples came from the ongoing ImmuneRACE study (first 160 participants) plus 1,254 subjects from 6 global collaborators. The prospective study material was composed of cDNA or gDNA derived from T cells, B-cell-depleted T cells, or PBMCs. The repertoires were made available in a free public database intended to serve as a resource for research on the immune response to SARS-CoV-2. Summary of the overall study and its limitations: How much clinical and demographic metadata was included differed by source and by participant, and the metadata was provided uncurated.

Collaborating institutions collected whole blood in K2EDTA tubes following their own protocols. For TCRbeta analysis, collaborator samples were shipped as frozen whole blood, as isolated PBMCs, or as DNA extracted from either sample type. A word on this clone: This receptor's antigen is unknown. No clone much larger than this one lies a single base away; base qualities are absent.

TCRbeta CDR3 regions were amplified from genomic DNA by means of the immunoSEQ Assay, a bias-controlled multiplex PCR. On the study's bioinformatics: Nucleated cell counts per sample were estimated from amplification of reference gene primers within the assay. To quantify the absolute abundance of each unique TCRbeta CDR3 rearrangement, sequence reads were collapsed and filtered. For each sample, productive Simpson clonality was calculated as the square root of Simpson's diversity index across productive rearrangements. In its TCRdb copy, this immuneACCESS table keeps in-frame sequences only and misses some clones. Where compared with another copy, unresolved V genes explain less than half of these, and the others have no known cause. That table is the source of V, J and clone size, and D and trimming were worked out from the DNA. For this sample the table gives 70,000 to 100,000 clones, of which around nine tenths were detected only once. 2.9% of the sample comes from the top ten.

The CDR3 spans 16 residues, from the cysteine through the phenylalanine. The DNA shown is the 48-base CDR3, in frame from base 1. The germline V gene yields SGHTA for CDR1 and FQGNSA for CDR2. Relative to germline, V is 1 base shorter and J is 6 bases shorter, with 13 bases between their ends. The sequencing sample was made of peripheral blood. This chain is built from TRBV7-2 and TRBJ1-6; the D gene is possibly TRBD1, with 6 bases matching. The source is an elderly woman with acute or convalescent COVID-19. This receptor carries the CDR3 CASSLGLGASNSPLHF. The nucleotide sequence reads as follows: TGTGCCAGCAGCTTAGGACTGGGGGCGAGTAATTCACCCCTCCACTTT.